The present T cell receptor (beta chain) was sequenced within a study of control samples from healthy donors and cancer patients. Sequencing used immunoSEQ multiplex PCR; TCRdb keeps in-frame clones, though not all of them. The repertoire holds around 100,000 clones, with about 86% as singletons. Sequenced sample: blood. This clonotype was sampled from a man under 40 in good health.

CDR3 in amino acids: CASSISRDRREKLFF. CDR3 DNA sequence: TGTGCCAGTAGTATTAGCCGGGACAGAAGGGAAAAACTGTTTTTT. V and J are TRBV19 and TRBJ1-4; 7 bases agree with TRBD1. Germline V CDR1 and CDR2: LNHDA, SQIVND (reference sequence). J gave up 8 bases and V 3 bases, and 9 bases lay outside the gene matches. The CDR3 length is 15 residues. The variable domain in full, with the rest retrieved from reference TRBV19 and TRBJ1-4, is DGGITQSPKYLFRKEGQNVTLSCEQNLNHDAMYWYRQDPGQGLRLIYYSQIVNDFQKGDIAEGYSVSREKKESFPLTVTSAQKNPTAFYLCASSISRDRREKLFFGSGTQLSVL.